A selection of T cell receptor beta chains follows, all from one sample in a study of shared clonotypes between healthy human individuals. The table came from immunoSEQ multiplex PCR; TCRdb's copy has only in-frame clones and leaves some out. The sample carries roughly 890,000 clones, over 90% recorded once. Source material: naive CD8+ T cells sorted from blood. The receptors stem from a man aged 30-40 years in good health. The CDR3 runs from the conserved cysteine through the conserved F or W. The order of the fields is D gene, J gene, clone size, V gene, CDR3 protein, CDR3 DNA. The D gene is left open where the match is weak. Clone size appears in some rows only: once, few, many, or a class for an expanded clone.

d_call: TRBD1; j_call: TRBJ2-3; clone_size: -; v_call: TRBV9; cdr3_aa: CASSLRQGDTDTQYF; cdr3_nt: TGTGCCAGCAGCCTCCGACAGGGGGACACAGATACGCAGTATTTT
d_call: TRBD2; j_call: TRBJ2-3; clone_size: once; v_call: TRBV2; cdr3_aa: CASRAGGTSTDTQYF; cdr3_nt: TGTGCCAGCAGGGCGGGGGGAACTAGCACAGATACGCAGTATTTT
d_call: TRBD1; j_call: TRBJ1-2; clone_size: few; v_call: TRBV5-6; cdr3_aa: CASIISGQGIGYTF; cdr3_nt: TGTGCCAGCATCATATCGGGACAGGGGATTGGCTACACCTTC
d_call: -; j_call: TRBJ2-2; clone_size: -; v_call: TRBV5-1; cdr3_aa: CASSLVVETGELFF; cdr3_nt: TGCGCCAGCAGCTTGGTGGTGGAGACCGGGGAGCTGTTTTTT
d_call: TRBD1; j_call: TRBJ1-1; clone_size: -; v_call: TRBV9; cdr3_aa: CASSGDRVSTEAFF; cdr3_nt: TGTGCCAGCAGCGGTGACAGGGTTAGCACTGAAGCTTTCTTT
d_call: TRBD2; j_call: TRBJ2-7; clone_size: -; v_call: TRBV2; cdr3_aa: CASSSPLTTSGSYEQYF; cdr3_nt: TGTGCCAGCAGTTCCCCCCTGACGACTAGCGGATCCTACGAGCAGTACTTC
d_call: -; j_call: TRBJ2-1; clone_size: -; v_call: TRBV28; cdr3_aa: CASSWGVHEQFF; cdr3_nt: TGTGCCAGCAGTTGGGGGGTCCATGAGCAGTTCTTC
d_call: TRBD2; j_call: TRBJ2-2; clone_size: -; v_call: TRBV7-8; cdr3_aa: CASSNRLAVSGELFF; cdr3_nt: TGTGCCAGCAGCAACAGACTAGCTGTGTCCGGGGAGCTGTTTTTT
d_call: TRBD2; j_call: TRBJ2-7; clone_size: -; v_call: TRBV5-1; cdr3_aa: CASSLVPWASGDSYEQYF; cdr3_nt: TGCGCCAGCAGCTTGGTGCCCTGGGCTAGCGGGGACTCCTACGAGCAGTACTTC
d_call: TRBD2; j_call: TRBJ2-3; clone_size: -; v_call: TRBV19; cdr3_aa: CASKLAGYTDTQYF; cdr3_nt: TGTGCCAGTAAACTAGCGGGGTACACAGATACGCAGTATTTT
d_call: TRBD1; j_call: TRBJ2-2; clone_size: -; v_call: TRBV29-1; cdr3_aa: CSVNEQGANTGELFF; cdr3_nt: TGCAGCGTCAACGAACAGGGGGCGAACACCGGGGAGCTGTTTTTT
d_call: -; j_call: TRBJ2-2; clone_size: -; v_call: TRBV2; cdr3_aa: CASSEHNTGELFF; cdr3_nt: TGTGCCAGCAGTGAACATAACACCGGGGAGCTGTTTTTT
d_call: -; j_call: TRBJ1-1; clone_size: -; v_call: TRBV28; cdr3_aa: CASSLPVGGFDTEAFF; cdr3_nt: TGTGCCAGCAGTTTACCCGTCGGGGGGTTTGACACTGAAGCTTTCTTT
d_call: -; j_call: TRBJ2-5; clone_size: -; v_call: TRBV18; cdr3_aa: CASSLRDNLQETQYF; cdr3_nt: TGTGCCAGCTCACTCCGAGACAATCTCCAAGAGACCCAGTACTTC
d_call: -; j_call: TRBJ2-1; clone_size: -; v_call: TRBV4-3; cdr3_aa: CASSQDTIYNEQFF; cdr3_nt: TGCGCCAGCAGCCAAGACACAATTTACAATGAGCAGTTCTTC
d_call: -; j_call: TRBJ2-7; clone_size: -; v_call: TRBV4-1; cdr3_aa: CASSLRIKGVEQYF; cdr3_nt: TGCGCCAGCAGCCTCCGGATAAAGGGGGTTGAGCAGTACTTC
d_call: -; j_call: TRBJ2-7; clone_size: -; v_call: TRBV11-2; cdr3_aa: CASSFHITYEQYF; cdr3_nt: TGTGCCAGCAGCTTCCATATCACTTACGAGCAGTACTTC
d_call: TRBD1; j_call: TRBJ1-2; clone_size: -; v_call: TRBV6-5; cdr3_aa: CASRTGVVYGYTF; cdr3_nt: TGTGCCAGCAGGACAGGGGTTGTCTATGGCTACACCTTC
d_call: -; j_call: TRBJ2-5; clone_size: -; v_call: TRBV27; cdr3_aa: CASSSYNQETQYF; cdr3_nt: TGTGCCAGCAGCTCCTACAACCAAGAGACCCAGTACTTC
d_call: -; j_call: TRBJ2-1; clone_size: -; v_call: TRBV7-9; cdr3_aa: CASSSPRSIYNEQFF; cdr3_nt: TGTGCCAGCAGCTCCCCGAGGTCTATCTACAATGAGCAGTTCTTC
d_call: -; j_call: TRBJ2-1; clone_size: -; v_call: TRBV10-3; cdr3_aa: CAIGGGVNEQFF; cdr3_nt: TGTGCCATCGGGGGAGGTGTTAATGAGCAGTTCTTC
d_call: TRBD2; j_call: TRBJ2-1; clone_size: -; v_call: TRBV27; cdr3_aa: CASSLYFSGSPNEQFF; cdr3_nt: TGTGCCAGCAGTTTATATTTTAGCGGGAGCCCGAATGAGCAGTTCTTC